These 31 T cell receptor beta chains originate from one sample sequenced in a study of blood T cell repertoires in COVID-19. The assay was immunoSEQ multiplex PCR, and TCRdb's table has in-frame clones only and misses some. The sample consists of more than 140,000 clones, about 86% of them appearing once. What was sequenced was peripheral blood. The source is a woman aged 60-75 years with acute or convalescent COVID-19.

This clone was picked up one time. The chain links TRBV6-1 to TRBJ2-3; perhaps TRBD2 as D (6 bases). The V end was cut by 2 bases, the J end by 4 bases, with 13 bases between. Germline CDR1 is MNHNS and CDR2 is SASEGT. The CDR3 loop spans 15 amino acids. The CDR3 coding sequence is TGTGCCAGCAGTGAAATCCCGCGGGGAGCAGATACGCAGTATTTT. Translation: CASSEIPRGADTQYF.

The chain is built from TRBV6-5 and TRBJ1-3; unclear D gene. The V gene's germline CDR1 is MNHEY and CDR2 SVGAGI. V was pared by 8 bases and J by 0 bases, with 11 bases between. The CDR3 runs 14 residues. This chain's CDR3 is CASQAQISGNTIYF. CDR3 DNA sequence: TGTGCCAGCCAGGCGCAAATCTCTGGAAACACCATATATTTT.

The rearrangement links TRBV11-3 to TRBJ2-7; D is perhaps TRBD2 (6 bases). CDR3 size: 15 residues. V lost 5 bases and J lost 7, with 21 bases in between. Per germline, CDR1 SGHNT and CDR2 YENEEA. CDR3 loop: CASSPPRGTLGEQYF. The CDR3 DNA reads as TGTGCCAGCAGCCCGCCGCGGGGCACTTTGGGGGAGCAGTACTTC.

The chain joins TRBV28 to TRBJ1-2; maybe TRBD1 (5 bases). Germline V gives CDR1 MDHEN, CDR2 SYDVKM. The CDR3 runs 14 residues. V dropped 5 bases and J dropped 3 bases, with 13 bases sitting between them. CDR3: CASSPPGRDYGYTF. In DNA, the CDR3 is TGTGCCAGCAGTCCTCCAGGGCGAGACTATGGCTACACCTTC.

V usage is TRBV19 and J usage is TRBJ2-3; a possible D gene is TRBD2 (6 bases). The germline V and J ends were trimmed by 1 base and 1 base, with 9 bases remaining between them. The CDR3 runs to 15 residues. The germline CDR1 and CDR2 sequences are LNHDA and SQIVND (reference sequence). The CDR3 bases are TGTGCCAGTAGTATAGGGTGGGGGGGCACAGATACGCAGTATTTT. It is translated as CASSIGWGGTDTQYF.

The chain joins TRBV30 to TRBJ1-2; D is perhaps TRBD1 (5 bases). Trimming pared 6 bases from V and 4 bases from J, leaving 9 bases between. The CDR3 contains 11 residues. Germline V lookup: CDR1 GTSNPN, CDR2 SVGIG (reference sequence). This CDR3 is CACRGGYGYTF. The DNA for the CDR3 is TGTGCCTGCCGGGGGGGCTATGGCTACACCTTC. The full variable domain, completed using reference TRBV30 and TRBJ1-2, is SQTIHQWPATLVQPVGSPLSLECTVEGTSNPNLYWYRQAAGRGLQLLFYSVGIGQISSEVPQNLSASRPQDRQFILSSKKLLLSDSGFYLCACRGGYGYTFGSGTRLTVV.

The gene calls are TRBV5-1 and TRBJ2-7; 10 bases map to TRBD1. V shed 6 bases, J shed 2 bases, and the junction held 5 bases outside the gene matches. Germline CDR1 reads SGHRS; CDR2 reads YFSETQ. The CDR3 covers 14 residues. CDR3 sequence reads: CASTSGTGAYEQYF. The CDR3 nucleotides read TGCGCCAGCACTTCCGGGACAGGGGCCTACGAGCAGTACTTC.

The V gene is TRBV9, the J gene TRBJ1-4; a possible D gene is TRBD1 (5 bases). The germline V gene encodes CDR1 SGDLS and CDR2 YYNGEE. CDR3 length: 14 amino acids. Trimming took 4 bases from V and 6 from J, leaving 13 bases between them. CDR3 region: CASSLAGGDEKLFF. For the CDR3, the DNA is TGTGCCAGCAGCCTGGCGGGAGGGGATGAAAAACTGTTTTTT.

This clone was seen a single time. The chain recombines TRBV10-2 with TRBJ2-7; a possible D gene is TRBD1 (6 bases). V was shortened by 4 bases and J by 3 bases, with 13 bases between the two germline ends. Germline V gene lookup returns CDR1 WSHSY and CDR2 SAAADI. This CDR3 has 14 amino acids. The DNA of the CDR3 is TGCGCCAGCAGTGCTAGGACAGAGGGCTACGAGCAGTACTTC. It yields the protein CASSARTEGYEQYF.

This chain uses TRBV7-9 with TRBJ2-5; 9 bases fit TRBD2. Looked up from germline, CDR1 is SEHNR and CDR2 is FQNEAQ (reference sequence). The trim removed 6 bases at V and 5 bases at J, leaving 7 bases unmatched. The CDR3 extends over 14 amino acids. CDR3 coding DNA: TGTGCCAGCAGTCCGGGACTAGCAACGGAGACCCAGTACTTC. It translates to CASSPGLATETQYF.

This clone has ten or more counts. This rearrangement joins TRBV12-3 or TRBV12-4 to TRBJ2-7; 7 nucleotides line up with TRBD2. Germline trimming cut 6 bases from V and 2 bases from J; bases unmatched to any gene: 4. This CDR3 is built from 13 residues. DNA for the CDR3: TGTGCCAGCAGGGACGGACTAGCCTACGAGCAGTACTTC. Translated: CASRDGLAYEQYF.

V gene TRBV11-3 combines with J gene TRBJ1-3, with TRBD1 matching 11 bases. The CDR3 covers 13 residues. Trimming removed 10 bases from V and 6 bases from J; junction bases left unmatched: 5. CDR1 and CDR2 (germline): SGHNT, YENEEA. Written as DNA, the CDR3 is TGTGCCACCCGGGACAGGGGGGCAAACACCATATATTTT. It is translated as CATRDRGANTIYF.

The chain combines TRBV21-1 with TRBJ1-2; TRBD1 reflects the table's D call only, with no check against the DNA. TRBV21-1 is a listed pseudogene. CDR3 length equals 18 residues. CDR3 region: CASSKGKDSIHTNYGYTF. In nucleotides, the CDR3 is TGTGCCAGCAGCAAAGGGAAGGACAGTATACATACTAACTATGGCTACACCTTC.

The V and J genes are TRBV11-2 and TRBJ1-1; perhaps TRBD1 as D (6 bases). V was trimmed by 5 bases and J by 6 bases, leaving 13 bases between them. Per the germline V gene, CDR1 is SGHAT and CDR2 is FQNNGV. The CDR3 extends over 13 amino acids. This CDR3 reads CASSPMRGSEAFF. CDR3 nucleotides: TGTGCCAGCAGCCCGATGAGGGGGTCTGAAGCTTTCTTT. Looking up the rest from reference TRBV11-2 and TRBJ1-1 gives the full variable domain: EAGVAQSPRYKIIEKRQSVAFWCNPISGHATLYWYQQILGQGPKLLIQFQNNGVVDDSQLPKDRFSAERLKGVDSTLKIQPAKLEDSAVYLCASSPMRGSEAFFGQGTRLTVV.

In nucleotides, the CDR3 is TGTGCCAGCTCACCACCGGGACTAGTACTCTCCGGGGAGCTGTTTTTT. Amino acid sequence: CASSPPGLVLSGELFF. The chain uses TRBV18 and TRBJ2-2, with TRBD2 matching over 8 bases. Looked up from germline, CDR1 is KGHSH and CDR2 is LQKENI. After removal of 0 bases from V and 6 bases from J, the junction contained 6 bases not matched to a gene. The CDR3 sequence is 16 residues long. Full variable domain (outside the CDR3, taken from reference TRBV18 and TRBJ2-2): NAGVMQNPRHLVRRRGQEARLRCSPMKGHSHVYWYRQLPEEGLKFMVYLQKENIIDESGMPKERFSAEFPKEGPSILRIQQVVRGDSAAYFCASSPPGLVLSGELFFGEGSRLTVL.

The chain is built from TRBV6-5 and TRBJ1-2; D unresolved. The CDR3 is 13 amino acids. The ends were cut back, 0 bases at V and 11 bases at J, with 13 bases in the middle. Germline lookup yields CDR1 MNHEY and CDR2 SVGAGI. CDR3 in DNA: TGTGCCAGCAGTTACTCAAGGGAGACAAGGTACACCTTC. Its translation: CASSYSRETRYTF.

The rearrangement joins TRBV20-1 to TRBJ2-5, with D unresolved. The CDR3 totals 10 residues. Per the germline V gene, CDR1 is DFQATT and CDR2 is SNEGSKA (reference sequence). The V gene lost 2 bases and the J gene lost 5 bases, with 3 bases spanning the gap. The CDR3 here is CSARHETQYF. The CDR3 DNA sequence: TGCAGTGCTAGACATGAGACCCAGTACTTC.

The chain couples TRBV12-5 to TRBJ2-2; no reliable D call. The CDR3 contains 13 residues. Trimming pared 6 bases from V and 4 bases from J, leaving 9 bases between. Germline V gene sequence: CDR1 LGHNT, CDR2 FRNRAP. The CDR3 protein is CASGPLRTGELFF. As DNA, the CDR3 is TGTGCTAGTGGCCCCCTTCGCACCGGGGAGCTGTTTTTT.

The chain uses TRBV3-1 (or the pseudogene TRBV3-2) and TRBJ1-6; D gene uncertain. CDR1 is LGHDT, CDR2 YNNKEL, per germline (reference sequence). The ends were cut back, 1 base at V and 11 bases at J, with 12 bases in the middle. This CDR3 is 14 amino acids long. The CDR3 nucleotides read TGTGCCAGCAGCCAAGCCAGGTCTCGTCCACCCCTCCACTTT. Its translation is CASSQARSRPPLHF.

The CDR3 nucleotides are TGTGCCAGCAGACCAGAGGTTGTCAAAGCTAACTATGGCTACACCTTC. Its translation is CASRPEVVKANYGYTF. The V call is TRBV27, the J call TRBJ1-2; D uncertain. This CDR3 spans 16 amino acids. Deletions cut 6 bases from V and 0 bases from J, with 17 bases between. Looked up from germline, CDR1 is MNHEY and CDR2 is SMNVEV (reference sequence).

The chain employs TRBV5-4 and TRBJ1-2; 11 nucleotides agree with TRBD1. The CDR3 has 16 residues. Germline V gene lookup returns CDR1 SGHNT and CDR2 YYREEE (reference sequence). V gave up 1 base and J gave up 6 bases; unmatched junction bases: 8. CDR3 nucleotide sequence: TGTGCCAGCAGCTTGAGGACAGGGGGCTTGTCCGATGGCTACACCTTC. Encoded protein: CASSLRTGGLSDGYTF. Full variable domain (rest looked up from reference TRBV5-4 and TRBJ1-2): ETGVTQSPTHLIKTRGQQVTLRCSSQSGHNTVSWYQQALGQGPQFIFQYYREEENGRGNFPPRFSGLQFPNYSSELNVNALELDDSALYLCASSLRTGGLSDGYTFGSGTRLTVV.

The CDR3 region is CASSATSGGSSTDTQYF. CDR3 sequence (DNA): TGTGCCAGCAGTGCAACTAGCGGGGGATCTAGCACAGATACGCAGTATTTT. The chain uses TRBV6-1 and TRBJ2-3; 11 bases match TRBD2. The CDR3 has 17 residues. V was pared by 4 bases and J by 0 bases, with 6 bases of the junction left unmatched. In germline, CDR1 is MNHNS, CDR2 SASEGT.

The CDR3 here is CASSLGSPRANYGYTF. The CDR3 bases are TGTGCCAGCAGCTTAGGGAGCCCCAGGGCTAACTATGGCTACACCTTC. The V and J genes are TRBV7-9 and TRBJ1-2; D may be TRBD1 (5 bases). The length of the CDR3 is 16 residues. The V end lost 1 base, the J end lost 0 bases, and 12 bases lay between the germline ends. Per the germline V gene, CDR1 is SEHNR and CDR2 is FQNEAQ (reference sequence).

The rearrangement uses TRBV19 and TRBJ2-7, with D perhaps matching TRBD2 (6 bases). V lost 6 bases to trimming and J lost 3 bases, with 15 bases between them. The CDR3 is 14 residues long. CDR1 is LNHDA and CDR2 is SQIVND in the germline V gene (reference sequence). CDR3 in amino acids: CASRRRGQDYEQYF. In DNA, the CDR3 is TGTGCCAGTAGACGGAGGGGCCAGGACTACGAGCAGTACTTC.

This chain connects TRBV19 to TRBJ2-4, with 9 bases lining up with TRBD1. V lost 4 bases and J lost 9; bases outside the gene matches: 16. This CDR3 is 17 amino acids long. The germline gives CDR1 LNHDA, CDR2 SQIVND (reference sequence). CDR3 nucleotides: TGTGCCAGTAGTACCGGGACAGGGCGATTAGTAGGCAGCATTCAGTACTTC. Its translation: CASSTGTGRLVGSIQYF.

This clone is labeled as medium-sized. The rearrangement joins TRBV6-5 to TRBJ2-7; 11 bases match TRBD2. CDR1 is MNHEY, CDR2 SVGAGI, per germline. The V and J ends lost 0 bases and 2 bases, in that order; junction bases with no gene match: 3. The CDR3 sequence is 16 residues long. CDR3 nucleotides: TGTGCCAGCAGTTACTCCCTAGCGGGGGGACCCTACGAGCAGTACTTC. Residues: CASSYSLAGGPYEQYF.

The chain uses TRBV20-1 and TRBJ1-5; D not certain. CDR1 and CDR2 from the germline V gene are DFQATT and SNEGSKA (reference sequence). The length of the CDR3 is 14 residues. The V end lost 3 bases, the J end lost 3 bases, and 12 bases lay between the germline ends. For the CDR3, the DNA is TGCAGTGCTAGTGAGTCAGATCCCAATCAGCCCCAGCATTTT. It codes for CSASESDPNQPQHF.

CDR3 in amino acids: CASSFYGSGETQYF. The CDR3 DNA reads as TGTGCCAGTAGTTTCTACGGGAGTGGGGAGACCCAGTACTTC. The chain combines TRBV19 with TRBJ2-5; tentatively, D is TRBD2 (6 bases). Trimming left V 5 bases short and J 5 bases short, with 15 bases between. The germline V gene encodes CDR1 LNHDA and CDR2 SQIVND (reference sequence). CDR3 length: 14 residues.

The chain links TRBV2 to TRBJ1-4; D gene unclear. The CDR3 loop spans 14 amino acids. Germline CDR1 SNHLY, CDR2 FYNNEI. Trimming shortened V by 5 bases and J by 8 bases, and 15 bases separated the two germline ends. The CDR3 nucleotides are TGTGCCAGCAGTTTGGGTGCCATCGGGGAAAAACTGTTTTTT. Protein product: CASSLGAIGEKLFF.

In this sample, this clone turned up once. The chain combines TRBV11-2 with TRBJ2-5; TRBD1 might be the D (5 bases). V dropped 2 bases and J dropped 5 bases, with 9 bases sitting between them. Per the germline V gene, CDR1 is SGHAT and CDR2 is FQNNGV. This CDR3 contains 13 residues. CDR3 sequence: CASSLRGRETQYF. As DNA, the CDR3 is TGTGCCAGCAGCTTAAGGGGCAGGGAGACCCAGTACTTC. The whole variable domain, remainder taken from reference TRBV11-2 and TRBJ2-5, is EAGVAQSPRYKIIEKRQSVAFWCNPISGHATLYWYQQILGQGPKLLIQFQNNGVVDDSQLPKDRFSAERLKGVDSTLKIQPAKLEDSAVYLCASSLRGRETQYFGPGTRLLVL.

J is TRBJ2-2 and V is TRBV14, with 8 bases matching TRBD2. Trimming cost V 4 bases and J 4 bases; bases outside gene matches: 5. The CDR3 runs 15 residues. Germline CDR1 SGHDN, CDR2 FVKESK. The CDR3 is CASSLGGGSTGELFF. CDR3 DNA sequence: TGTGCCAGCAGCCTCGGCGGGGGGTCCACCGGGGAGCTGTTTTTT. Looking up the rest from reference TRBV14 and TRBJ2-2 gives the full variable domain: EAGVTQFPSHSVIEKGQTVTLRCDPISGHDNLYWYRRVMGKEIKFLLHFVKESKQDESGMPNNRFLAERTGGTYSTLKVQPAELEDSGVYFCASSLGGGSTGELFFGEGSRLTVL.